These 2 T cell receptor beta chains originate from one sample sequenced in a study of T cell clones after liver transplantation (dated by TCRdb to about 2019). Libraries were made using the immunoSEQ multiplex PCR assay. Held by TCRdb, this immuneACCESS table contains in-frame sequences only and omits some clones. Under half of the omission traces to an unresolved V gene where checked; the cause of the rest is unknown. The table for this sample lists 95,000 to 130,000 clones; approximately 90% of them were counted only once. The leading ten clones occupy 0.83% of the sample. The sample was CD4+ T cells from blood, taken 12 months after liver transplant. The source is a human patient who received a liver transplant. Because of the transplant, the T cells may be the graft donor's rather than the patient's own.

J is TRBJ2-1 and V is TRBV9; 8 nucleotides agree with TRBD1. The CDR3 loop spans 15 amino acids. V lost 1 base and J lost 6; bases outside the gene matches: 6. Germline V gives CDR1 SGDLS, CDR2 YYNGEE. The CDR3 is CASSVQGAMFNEQFF. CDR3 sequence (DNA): TGTGCCAGCAGCGTACAGGGGGCCATGTTCAATGAGCAGTTCTTC.

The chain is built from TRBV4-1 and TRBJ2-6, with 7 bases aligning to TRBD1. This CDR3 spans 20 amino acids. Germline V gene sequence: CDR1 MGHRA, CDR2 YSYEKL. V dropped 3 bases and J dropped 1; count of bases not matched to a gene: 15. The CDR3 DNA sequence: TGCGCCAGCAGCCACCCTCTTGGGGACAGCAGAATTTCTGGGGCCAACGTCCTGACTTTC. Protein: CASSHPLGDSRISGANVLTF.